The 9 T cell receptor beta chains below were found in one sample sequenced in a study of T-cell memory formation after mild COVID-19. TCRdb recomputed calls from the 5' RACE reads with MiXCR, one row per CDR3 protein. The table shows 350,000 or so distinct CDR3 sequences, with around 20% occurring only once. The sample taken for sequencing was PBMCs or a T cell subset sorted from them (not recorded which). These TCRs come from an adult woman who had mild COVID-19 (a few samples of this study predate the infection). Cell type and time point are not known.

This clonotype was seen a few times. The J gene is TRBJ1-5, the V gene TRBV7-9; D might be TRBD1 (5 bases). The V gene lost 5 bases and the J gene lost 0 bases, with 14 bases spanning the gap. The CDR3 covers 16 residues. Germline V gene data show CDR1 as SEHNR and CDR2 as FQNEAQ (reference sequence). CDR3 DNA sequence: TGTGCCAGCAGCCCAGCCGGGGGATTTAGCAATCAGCCCCAGCATTTT. It codes for CASSPAGGFSNQPQHF.

This clonotype was found a few times. The CDR3 reads CATSDLGTSGVTDTQYF. DNA of the CDR3: TGTGCCACCAGTGATTTGGGGACTAGCGGAGTCACAGATACGCAGTATTTT. The chain couples TRBV24-1 to TRBJ2-3; 11 nucleotides align to TRBD2. Germline CDR1 is KGHDR and CDR2 is SFDVKD. Unmatched junction bases numbered 3, after V lost 0 bases and J lost 2 bases. This CDR3 spans 17 amino acids.

V is TRBV9 and J is TRBJ2-1; 9 bases are shared with TRBD2. The ends lost 3 bases at V and 8 bases at J; junction bases unmatched: 15. This CDR3 has 17 residues. The germline CDR1 and CDR2 sequences are SGDLS and YYNGEE. The CDR3 region has the DNA TGTGCCAGCAGCGATGGAAGCGGGGGGATCCCTTTAGATGAGCAGTTCTTC. It translates to CASSDGSGGIPLDEQFF.

A few counts support this clonotype. This rearrangement joins TRBV4-3 to TRBJ2-1; weak D call: TRBD2 (5 bases). Germline loops: CDR1 LGHNA, CDR2 YSLEER. V dropped 4 bases and J dropped 0 bases, with 10 bases sitting between them. CDR3 size: 15 residues. This CDR3 is CASSPLAYSYNEQFF. For the CDR3, the DNA is TGCGCCAGCAGCCCGCTAGCTTACTCCTACAATGAGCAGTTCTTC.

Only a few counts were recorded for this clonotype. The rearrangement joins TRBV7-8 to TRBJ1-4, with 9 bases identical to TRBD1. Per germline, CDR1 SGHVS and CDR2 FQNEAQ. There are 17 residues in the CDR3. Trimming removed 2 bases from V and 3 bases from J; junction bases left unmatched: 7. The CDR3 nucleotides are TGTGCCAGCAGCTTACACCAACGGACAGGGGCTAATGAAAAACTGTTTTTT. Amino acids: CASSLHQRTGANEKLFF.

This clonotype has just a few counts. V gene TRBV28 combines with J gene TRBJ1-2; possibly TRBD1 for D (6 bases). This CDR3 region has 14 residues. Germline-derived CDR1 and CDR2 are MDHEN and SYDVKM. V lost 7 bases, J lost 6 bases, and 18 bases lay in between. CDR3 DNA: TGTGCCAGCACCCGGGGGCTGGTCCCCCATGGCTACACCTTC. Encoded protein: CASTRGLVPHGYTF.

This clonotype was counted at least ten times. This chain connects TRBV7-6 to TRBJ2-2, with TRBD1 as a possible D gene (5 bases). The CDR3 is made up of 15 amino acids. Germline V lookup: CDR1 SGHVS, CDR2 FNYEAQ. Between the trimmed V and J ends, which lost 0 bases and 0 bases, there was a span of 5 bases. The DNA of the CDR3 is TGTGCCAGCAGCTTAGCAGGGGCGAACACCGGGGAGCTGTTTTTT. Residues: CASSLAGANTGELFF.

This chain connects TRBV7-2 to TRBJ2-1, with 9 positions matching TRBD1. This CDR3 comprises 12 residues. Germline CDR1 is SGHTA and CDR2 is FQGNSA. Unmatched junction bases numbered 6, after V lost 6 bases and J lost 12 bases. CDR3 in DNA: TGTGCCAGCAGAGCCGGGACAGGGATGCAGTTCTTC. This codes for CASRAGTGMQFF.

The genes are TRBV5-1 and TRBJ2-7, with TRBD2 matching over 7 bases. The CDR3 covers 16 residues. V lost 1 base to trimming and J lost 3 bases; unmatched junction nucleotides: 10. Germline CDR1 SGHRS, CDR2 YFSETQ. CDR3 sequence reads: CASSLWAQGGSYEQYF. The CDR3 bases are TGCGCCAGCAGCTTGTGGGCCCAGGGAGGGAGCTACGAGCAGTACTTC.